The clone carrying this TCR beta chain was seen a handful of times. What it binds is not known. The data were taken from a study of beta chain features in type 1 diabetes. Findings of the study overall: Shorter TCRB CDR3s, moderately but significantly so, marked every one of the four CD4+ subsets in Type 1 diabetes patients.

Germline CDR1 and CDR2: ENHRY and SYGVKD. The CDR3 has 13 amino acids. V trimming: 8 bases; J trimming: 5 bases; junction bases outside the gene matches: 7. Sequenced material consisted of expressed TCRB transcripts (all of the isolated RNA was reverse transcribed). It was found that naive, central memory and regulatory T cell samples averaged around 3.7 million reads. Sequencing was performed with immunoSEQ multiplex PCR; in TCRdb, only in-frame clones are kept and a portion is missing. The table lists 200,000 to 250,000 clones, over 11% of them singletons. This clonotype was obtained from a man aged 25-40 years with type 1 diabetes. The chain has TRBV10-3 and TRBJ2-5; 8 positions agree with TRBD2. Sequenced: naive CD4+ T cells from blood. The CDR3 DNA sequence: TGTGCCATCTGCGGGGGGCGGGAGGAGACCCAGTACTTC. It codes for CAICGGREETQYF.